The 32 T cell receptor beta chains given below trace back to one sample, sequenced in a study of T-cell reconstitution after alpha-beta-depleted transplantation in children. Unique molecular identifiers were incorporated into the prepared TCRbeta library. TCRdb re-called the PCR reads through MiXCR, storing one row per CDR3 protein. The table shows 780,000 or so distinct CDR3 sequences, with under 20% occurring only once. Sequencing used PBMCs, mostly from graft donor cells, obtained 360 days after TCRalphabeta/CD19-depleted stem cell transplant. These receptors were obtained from a male patient younger than 18 who had a stem cell transplant for acute lymphoblastic leukemia, so the T cells may come from the graft donor.

This clonotype was observed many times. The chain is built from TRBV7-2 and TRBJ2-7; a possible D gene is TRBD1 (6 bases). Germline CDR1 reads SGHTA; CDR2 reads FQGNSA. The CDR3 runs 15 residues. V lost 1 base and J lost 2, with 12 bases in between. Here the CDR3 DNA reads TGTGCCAGCAGCTTAGGAGCCAGGGGACCCTACGAGCAGTACTTC. Its protein is CASSLGARGPYEQYF.

This clonotype turned up a few times. This rearrangement joins TRBV12-3 or TRBV12-4 to TRBJ1-1; D is undetermined. This CDR3 has 14 residues. Trimming cost V 3 bases and J 3 bases, with 11 bases left between them. CDR3 in DNA: TGTGCCAGCAGTTTTGTACTCATACACACTGAAGCTTTCTTT. Translating it yields CASSFVLIHTEAFF.

This clonotype was seen many times. V usage is TRBV20-1 and J usage is TRBJ2-3; a possible D gene is TRBD2 (6 bases). From germline, CDR1 is DFQATT and CDR2 SNEGSKA (reference sequence). Trimming took 3 bases from V and 4 from J, leaving 11 bases between them. The CDR3 is 13 amino acids. This CDR3 reads CSASGSGADTQYF. The CDR3 DNA reads as TGCAGTGCTAGCGGGAGTGGGGCAGATACGCAGTATTTT.

This clonotype was observed a handful of times. The CDR3 is CASSRTTTDTQYF. As DNA, the CDR3 is TGTGCCAGCAGTCGGACTACCACAGATACGCAGTATTTT. V usage is TRBV11-2 and J usage is TRBJ2-3; D is possibly TRBD2 (6 bases). Trimming cost V 6 bases and J 2 bases, with 9 bases left between them. CDR3 length: 13 amino acids. Germline-derived CDR1 and CDR2 are SGHAT and FQNNGV.

A few counts support this clonotype. V gene TRBV12-3 or TRBV12-4 combines with J gene TRBJ1-4; D uncertain. This CDR3 spans 17 amino acids. V was clipped by 1 base and J by 7 bases, with 19 bases between them. The CDR3 is CASSLGFLQYSPEKLFF. Here the CDR3 DNA reads TGTGCCAGCAGTTTAGGGTTCCTACAGTATTCCCCTGAAAAACTGTTTTTT.

This rearrangement joins TRBV5-1 to TRBJ2-3, with D maybe TRBD2 (5 bases). Trimming cost V 6 bases and J 2 bases, with 16 bases left between them. The CDR3 has 15 amino acids. Germline CDR1 SGHRS, CDR2 YFSETQ. As DNA, the CDR3 is TGCGCCAGCACCCCGACGGGGATCCCCACAGATACGCAGTATTTT. This sequence encodes CASTPTGIPTDTQYF.

This clonotype was detected only a few times. The rearrangement joins TRBV20-1 to TRBJ2-7; possibly TRBD2 for D (5 bases). The CDR3 extends over 13 amino acids. Germline values: CDR1 DFQATT, CDR2 SNEGSKA (reference sequence). Trimming took off 3 bases at V and 2 bases at J, with 11 bases between the two ends. CDR3 protein: CSARLGLAYEQYF. The CDR3 coding sequence is TGCAGTGCTAGGCTAGGACTGGCCTACGAGCAGTACTTC.

V gene TRBV4-1 combines with J gene TRBJ2-3; a possible D gene is TRBD2 (5 bases). The CDR3 is made up of 12 amino acids. V lost 4 bases to trimming and J lost 7 bases, with 9 bases between them. From germline, CDR1 is MGHRA and CDR2 YSYEKL. CDR3 bases: TGCGCCAGCAGCCCAACCGGGAATACGCAGTATTTT. Residues: CASSPTGNTQYF.

The V and J genes are TRBV28 and TRBJ1-1, with 9 positions matching TRBD1. Germline-derived CDR1 and CDR2 are MDHEN and SYDVKM. The J segment lost 4 bases and the V segment lost 2 bases, leaving 5 bases of the junction unmatched. This CDR3 spans 15 amino acids. Written as DNA, the CDR3 is TGTGCCAGCAGTTTACCGACAGGGGGGCGCACTGAAGCTTTCTTT. It specifies CASSLPTGGRTEAFF.

This clonotype was seen only a few times. The chain recombines TRBV5-1 with TRBJ2-7; 7 bases agree with TRBD2. The CDR3 has 16 amino acids. Germline CDR1 and CDR2: SGHRS and YFSETQ. With V trimmed by 4 bases and J by 3 bases, 13 bases remained unmatched. The CDR3 protein is CASSPYNRLAIYEQYF. In DNA form, the CDR3 reads TGCGCCAGCAGCCCATACAACCGACTAGCAATCTACGAGCAGTACTTC.

This clonotype was seen more than once but under ten times. The chain couples TRBV14 to TRBJ2-3; 8 nucleotides match TRBD2. Germline trimming cut 1 base from V and 6 bases from J; bases unmatched to any gene: 6. CDR3 length equals 15 residues. Per the germline V gene, CDR1 is SGHDN and CDR2 is FVKESK. The CDR3 region has the DNA TGTGCCAGCAGCCAAGTCCGACAGCGGGAGGATACGCAGTATTTT. Translation gives CASSQVRQREDTQYF.

The table lists this clonotype with a few counts. The chain has TRBV4-1 and TRBJ2-1; 9 bases align to TRBD2. The CDR3 totals 19 residues. The V gene's germline CDR1 is MGHRA and CDR2 YSYEKL. V was clipped by 6 bases and J by 5 bases; unmatched bases: 20. The CDR3 DNA reads as TGCGCCAGCAGAAGACAAGGCCTAGCGGGAAGATCAGTTAACAATGAGCAGTTCTTC. Translated, it gives CASRRQGLAGRSVNNEQFF.

This clonotype has at least ten counts. The chain joins TRBV4-1 to TRBJ2-2; 9 bases are a match to TRBD2. Germline CDR1 and CDR2: MGHRA and YSYEKL. V shed 1 base and J 5 bases; nucleotides not matched to a gene: 5. The CDR3 is 16 residues long. This CDR3 is CASSQASGISTGELFF. CDR3 DNA sequence: TGCGCCAGCAGCCAAGCTAGCGGGATAAGTACCGGGGAGCTGTTTTTT.

The chain has TRBV5-1 and TRBJ1-1; D is ambiguous. With 4 bases removed from V and 3 bases from J, the gap between germline ends came to 16 bases. The CDR3 runs 15 residues. From germline, CDR1 is SGHRS and CDR2 YFSETQ. The CDR3 DNA sequence: TGCGCCAGCAGCCCTGGACGTATTGGGGACACTGAAGCTTTCTTT. Amino acid sequence: CASSPGRIGDTEAFF. The variable domain in full, completed from reference TRBV5-1 and TRBJ1-1, reads KAGVTQTPRYLIKTRGQQVTLSCSPISGHRSVSWYQQTPGQGLQFLFEYFSETQRNKGNFPGRFSGRQFSNSRSEMNVSTLELGDSALYLCASSPGRIGDTEAFFGQGTRLTVV.

This clonotype was counted a few times. The gene calls are TRBV25-1 and TRBJ2-2; a possible D gene is TRBD2 (5 bases). The CDR3 is 16 amino acids. Between the trimmed V and J ends, which lost 7 bases and 0 bases, there was a span of 15 bases. CDR1 is MGHDK and CDR2 is SYGVNS in the germline V gene. The chain's CDR3 is CASNSAGAANTGELFF. The DNA for the CDR3 is TGTGCCAGCAATTCCGCGGGCGCAGCGAACACCGGGGAGCTGTTTTTT.

This clonotype occurred a few times. The rearrangement uses TRBV20-1 and TRBJ1-1; D is possibly TRBD1 (5 bases). CDR3 length equals 14 residues. The V and J ends lost 3 bases and 1 base respectively, with 12 bases between them. The V gene's germline CDR1 is DFQATT and CDR2 SNEGSKA (reference sequence). CDR3 DNA sequence: TGCAGTGCTAGGGCCTGGGGGTCGAACACTGAAGCTTTCTTT. Residues: CSARAWGSNTEAFF.

The chain links TRBV5-1 to TRBJ2-6; the D gene is possibly TRBD1 (6 bases). Trimming took 6 bases from V and 1 from J, leaving 29 bases between them. Germline values: CDR1 SGHRS, CDR2 YFSETQ. CDR3 length: 21 amino acids. The CDR3 DNA is TGCGCCAGCAACTTCCCGTTAGAACAGGGACACTTAAAATCTGGGGCCAACGTCCTGACTTTC. Encoded protein: CASNFPLEQGHLKSGANVLTF.

CDR3 nucleotides: TGCAGCGTGATCGGGACTAACTCCTACGAGCAGTACTTC. Translating gives CSVIGTNSYEQYF. The V and J genes are TRBV29-1 and TRBJ2-7, with TRBD2 matching over 7 bases. V trimming: 6 bases; J trimming: 0 bases; junction bases outside the gene matches: 5. Germline V gene lookup returns CDR1 SQVTM and CDR2 ANQGSEA. CDR3 length: 13 amino acids.

The gene calls are TRBV7-2 and TRBJ2-7; D ambiguous. The germline CDR1 and CDR2 sequences are SGHTA and FQGNSA. The CDR3 has 15 residues. V lost 2 bases and J lost 0, with 11 bases in between. Written as DNA, the CDR3 is TGTGCCAGCAGCTTACTTCCGGTAATCTCCTACGAGCAGTACTTC. Amino acid sequence: CASSLLPVISYEQYF.

A few counts support this clonotype. J is TRBJ1-2 and V is TRBV6-5; TRBD1 matches at 8 bases. V gave up 3 bases and J gave up 4 bases; unmatched junction bases: 13. Germline CDR1 is MNHEY and CDR2 is SVGAGI. The CDR3 length is 17 residues. The CDR3: CASSYNTIRDRLYGYTF. The CDR3 DNA follows: TGTGCCAGCAGTTATAACACAATCCGGGACAGGCTCTATGGCTACACCTTC.

The chain links TRBV5-1 to TRBJ2-1; D is perhaps TRBD2 (6 bases). The CDR3 runs to 16 residues. The germline V gene has CDR1 SGHRS and CDR2 YFSETQ. The ends were cut back, 2 bases at V and 5 bases at J, with 17 bases in the middle. CDR3 sequence: CASSLNLVEGNNEQFF. CDR3 DNA: TGCGCCAGCAGCTTAAACCTCGTGGAGGGTAACAATGAGCAGTTCTTC.

This clonotype was observed a few times. The chain carries TRBV12-5 and TRBJ2-2, with D perhaps matching TRBD2 (5 bases). This CDR3 is 15 amino acids long. The ends were cut back, 3 bases at V and 3 bases at J, with 11 bases in the middle. In germline, CDR1 is LGHNT, CDR2 FRNRAP. DNA for the CDR3: TGTGCTAGTGGTTTCGAGGACTGGTACACCGGGGAGCTGTTTTTT. Protein sequence: CASGFEDWYTGELFF. The complete variable domain, with remaining parts taken from reference TRBV12-5 and TRBJ2-2, reads DARVTQTPRHKVTEMGQEVTMRCQPILGHNTVFWYRQTMMQGLELLAYFRNRAPLDDSGMPKDRFSAEMPDATLATLKIQPSEPRDSAVYFCASGFEDWYTGELFFGEGSRLTVL.

This clonotype was picked up a small number of times. This rearrangement joins TRBV24-1 to TRBJ2-3; maybe TRBD1 (5 bases). This CDR3 contains 14 residues. Trimming removed 5 bases at V and 6 bases at J, with 14 bases between. Germline CDR1 and CDR2: KGHDR and SFDVKD. The CDR3 DNA reads TGTGCCACCAGTGCAAGGGGCTCGTATGATACGCAGTATTTT. Protein: CATSARGSYDTQYF.

This clonotype was recorded once. The rearrangement links TRBV29-1 to TRBJ2-2; no reliable D call. CDR3 length equals 12 residues. Germline V gives CDR1 SQVTM, CDR2 ANQGSEA. Trimming shortened V by 1 base and J by 4 bases, and 4 bases separated the two germline ends. The CDR3 loop is CSVEGGTGELFF. In nucleotides, the CDR3 is TGCAGCGTTGAAGGTGGCACCGGGGAGCTGTTTTTT.

The genes are TRBV2 and TRBJ2-2, with 8 bases lining up with TRBD1. V trimming: 8 bases; J trimming: 4 bases; junction bases outside the gene matches: 9. Germline-derived CDR1 and CDR2 are SNHLY and FYNNEI. This CDR3 is built from 15 residues. The chain's CDR3 is CASVSSGGGTGELFF. The DNA of the CDR3 is TGTGCCAGCGTTAGTTCAGGGGGCGGCACCGGGGAGCTGTTTTTT.

This clonotype was observed at least ten times. The chain uses TRBV27 and TRBJ2-1; TRBD2 matches 9 bases. CDR3 length equals 16 residues. Losses at the gene ends were 10 bases for V and 0 bases for J; bases not matched to a gene: 10. Looked up from germline, CDR1 is MNHEY and CDR2 is SMNVEV (reference sequence). DNA for the CDR3: TGTGCCACCTTCCAGAGCGGGGGGAGCTCCTACAATGAGCAGTTCTTC. This encodes CATFQSGGSSYNEQFF.

This chain uses TRBV7-2 with TRBJ2-5; tentative D call: TRBD1 (6 bases). V was clipped by 5 bases and J by 5 bases, with 12 bases between them. CDR3 size: 13 residues. Germline lookup yields CDR1 SGHTA and CDR2 FQGNSA. The CDR3, as DNA: TGTGCCAGCAGCCCTGACAGGCGGGAGACCCAGTACTTC. As protein: CASSPDRRETQYF. The full variable domain, in which reference TRBV7-2 and TRBJ2-5 provide the parts outside the CDR3, is GAGVSQSPSNKVTEKGKDVELRCDPISGHTALYWYRQSLGQGLEFLIYFQGNSAPDKSGLPSDRFSAERTGGSVSTLTIQRTQQEDSAVYLCASSPDRRETQYFGPGTRLLVL.

This chain connects TRBV12-3 or TRBV12-4 to TRBJ1-6; D is perhaps TRBD1 (5 bases). This CDR3 has 14 amino acids. Trimming removed 6 bases at V and 7 bases at J, with 13 bases between. The CDR3 DNA reads TGTGCCAGCAGCCGCCGGGACGGGAATTCACCCCTCCACTTT. It codes for CASSRRDGNSPLHF.

The V call is TRBV12-3 or TRBV12-4, the J call TRBJ2-7, with D tentatively TRBD2 (7 bases). This CDR3 contains 14 residues. V gave up 7 bases and J gave up 5 bases, with 18 bases separating them. CDR3 amino acids: CASTGGAWVDEQYF. The CDR3 DNA reads TGTGCCAGCACTGGGGGGGCATGGGTGGACGAGCAGTACTTC.

The chain joins TRBV19 to TRBJ2-1; D is ambiguous. Germline CDR1 and CDR2: LNHDA and SQIVND (reference sequence). This CDR3 has 12 amino acids. Trimming stripped 3 bases from V and 9 bases from J, with 9 bases between. CDR3 nucleotide sequence: TGTGCCAGTAGTATGACCAGAGGTGAGCAGTTCTTC. Its protein is CASSMTRGEQFF.

This clonotype was found a few times. V and J are TRBV4-1 and TRBJ2-5, with a weak D call TRBD2 (5 bases). The CDR3 consists of 14 residues. Per germline, CDR1 MGHRA and CDR2 YSYEKL. The V end was cut by 1 base, the J end by 0 bases, with 6 bases between. Written as DNA, the CDR3 is TGCGCCAGCAGCCAAGTGGACTACCAAGAGACCCAGTACTTC. Residues: CASSQVDYQETQYF.

V usage is TRBV6-5 and J usage is TRBJ2-1; tentatively, D is TRBD2 (5 bases). V lost 4 bases and J 8 bases, leaving 15 bases between the germline ends. Germline-derived CDR1 and CDR2 are MNHEY and SVGAGI. The CDR3 runs to 14 residues. The CDR3 loop reads CASSWLGGEYEQFF. The CDR3, as DNA: TGTGCCAGCAGTTGGTTAGGAGGCGAGTATGAGCAGTTCTTC.